A selection of T cell receptor beta chains follows, all from one sample in a study of T-cell reconstitution after alpha-beta-depleted transplantation in children. TCRdb used MiXCR to reprocess the PCR reads, holding one entry per CDR3 protein. This table holds 700,000 to 850,000 distinct CDR3 sequences, around 15% found once. The source material was PBMCs, mostly from graft donor cells, sampled 360 days after TCRalphabeta/CD19-depleted stem cell transplant. The receptors were gathered from a male patient younger than 18 who had a stem cell transplant for acute lymphoblastic leukemia, so the T cells may come from the graft donor. The CDR3 runs from the conserved cysteine through the conserved F or W. Each record gives: V gene, D gene, J gene, clone size, CDR3 protein, CDR3 DNA. The D gene is left open where the match is weak. Expanded clones are given a class, and other clones once, few, many or no size at all.

V gene: TRBV15
D gene: -
J gene: TRBJ2-2
clone size: many
CDR3 protein: CATSRDGGTNTGELFF
CDR3 DNA: TGTGCCACCAGCAGAGATGGCGGGACAAACACCGGGGAGCTGTTTTTT

V gene: TRBV20-1
D gene: TRBD1
J gene: TRBJ1-2
clone size: -
CDR3 protein: CSVPTGDMRYYTF
CDR3 DNA: TGCAGTGTTCCGACAGGGGATATGAGGTATTACACCTTC

V gene: TRBV10-1
D gene: -
J gene: TRBJ1-4
clone size: -
CDR3 protein: CASSRNGQEKLFF
CDR3 DNA: TGCGCCAGCAGTCGAAACGGACAGGAAAAACTGTTTTTT

V gene: TRBV15
D gene: TRBD2
J gene: TRBJ2-3
clone size: few
CDR3 protein: CATSRDWASGSPDTQYF
CDR3 DNA: TGTGCCACCAGCAGAGATTGGGCTAGCGGGAGTCCAGATACGCAGTATTTT

V gene: TRBV7-2
D gene: -
J gene: TRBJ2-5
clone size: -
CDR3 protein: CASNSFQQETQYF
CDR3 DNA: TGTGCCAGCAACTCCTTTCAACAAGAGACCCAGTACTTC

V gene: TRBV7-9
D gene: TRBD1
J gene: TRBJ2-7
clone size: -
CDR3 protein: CASSLVPGQEISYEQYF
CDR3 DNA: TGTGCCAGCAGCTTAGTTCCCGGACAGGAGATCTCCTACGAGCAGTACTTC

V gene: TRBV5-1
D gene: TRBD1
J gene: TRBJ2-6
clone size: few
CDR3 protein: CASSFGQGARGANVLTF
CDR3 DNA: TGCGCCAGCAGCTTCGGACAGGGGGCGCGAGGGGCCAACGTCCTGACTTTC

V gene: TRBV15
D gene: -
J gene: TRBJ1-5
clone size: few
CDR3 protein: CATSRDLANQPQHF
CDR3 DNA: TGTGCCACCAGCAGAGATTTGGCGAATCAGCCCCAGCATTTT

V gene: TRBV3-1
D gene: -
J gene: TRBJ1-3
clone size: few
CDR3 protein: CASSPWGGSGNTIYF
CDR3 DNA: TGTGCCAGCAGTCCCTGGGGGGGAAGTGGAAACACCATATATTTT

V gene: TRBV5-1
D gene: TRBD1
J gene: TRBJ1-1
clone size: many
CDR3 protein: CASSTTGRNTEAFF
CDR3 DNA: TGCGCCAGCAGCACGACAGGGAGGAACACTGAAGCTTTCTTT

V gene: TRBV7-9
D gene: -
J gene: TRBJ2-7
clone size: -
CDR3 protein: CASSFPQQYEQYF
CDR3 DNA: TGTGCCAGCAGCTTCCCACAACAGTACGAGCAGTACTTC

V gene: TRBV7-6
D gene: -
J gene: TRBJ2-7
clone size: -
CDR3 protein: CASSLERARGEQYF
CDR3 DNA: TGTGCCAGCAGCTTAGAGAGGGCACGGGGGGAGCAGTACTTC

V gene: TRBV5-1
D gene: -
J gene: TRBJ1-4
clone size: -
CDR3 protein: CASSLEFVGGNEKLFF
CDR3 DNA: TGCGCCAGCAGCTTGGAGTTTGTAGGGGGAAATGAAAAACTGTTTTTT

V gene: TRBV5-1
D gene: -
J gene: TRBJ2-7
clone size: -
CDR3 protein: CASSLRAGTPYEQYF
CDR3 DNA: TGCGCCAGCAGCTTGAGAGCCGGGACCCCCTACGAGCAGTACTTC

V gene: TRBV9
D gene: -
J gene: TRBJ2-2
clone size: few
CDR3 protein: CASSPVMALGYGTGELFF
CDR3 DNA: TGTGCCAGCAGCCCAGTGATGGCCCTCGGTTATGGGACCGGGGAGCTGTTTTTT

V gene: TRBV20-1
D gene: -
J gene: TRBJ1-5
clone size: many
CDR3 protein: CSASYGGGNQPQHF
CDR3 DNA: TGCAGTGCTAGCTATGGAGGGGGCAATCAGCCCCAGCATTTT

V gene: TRBV12-3/TRBV12-4
D gene: TRBD2
J gene: TRBJ2-3
clone size: -
CDR3 protein: CASSLGAGEGDTQYF
CDR3 DNA: TGTGCCAGCAGTTTAGGGGCGGGAGAAGGAGATACGCAGTATTTT

V gene: TRBV12-3/TRBV12-4
D gene: -
J gene: TRBJ1-2
clone size: few
CDR3 protein: CASSLPGRTYGYTF
CDR3 DNA: TGTGCCAGCAGTTTACCGGGCCGTACCTATGGCTACACCTTC

V gene: TRBV5-1
D gene: -
J gene: TRBJ1-1
clone size: once
CDR3 protein: CASSLEPFKGGDTEAFF
CDR3 DNA: TGCGCCAGCAGCTTGGAGCCCTTCAAGGGTGGGGACACTGAAGCTTTCTTT

V gene: TRBV7-9
D gene: -
J gene: TRBJ2-3
clone size: few
CDR3 protein: CASSLALGGRNTDTQYF
CDR3 DNA: TGTGCCAGCAGCTTAGCCCTCGGGGGACGGAACACAGATACGCAGTATTTT

V gene: TRBV29-1
D gene: -
J gene: TRBJ1-4
clone size: few
CDR3 protein: CSVEDGNSNNEKLFF
CDR3 DNA: TGCAGCGTTGAAGATGGAAACAGCAATAATGAAAAACTGTTTTTT

V gene: TRBV11-2
D gene: -
J gene: TRBJ1-2
clone size: many
CDR3 protein: CASSFGDFNYGYTF
CDR3 DNA: TGTGCCAGCAGCTTCGGGGATTTTAACTATGGCTACACCTTC

V gene: TRBV4-1
D gene: TRBD2
J gene: TRBJ2-1
clone size: few
CDR3 protein: CASSQDLAGVSEQFF
CDR3 DNA: TGCGCCAGCAGCCAAGATCTAGCGGGAGTAAGTGAGCAGTTCTTC

V gene: TRBV27
D gene: -
J gene: TRBJ1-5
clone size: -
CDR3 protein: CASSLISGASQHF
CDR3 DNA: TGTGCCAGCAGTTTAATCAGCGGGGCATCCCAGCATTTT

V gene: TRBV9
D gene: -
J gene: TRBJ2-6
clone size: many
CDR3 protein: CASRQSSGANVLTF
CDR3 DNA: TGTGCCAGCAGACAGAGCTCTGGGGCCAACGTCCTGACTTTC

V gene: TRBV15
D gene: -
J gene: TRBJ2-6
clone size: few
CDR3 protein: CATSDRSGANVLTF
CDR3 DNA: TGTGCCACCAGCGACAGATCTGGGGCCAACGTCCTGACTTTC

V gene: TRBV20-1
D gene: -
J gene: TRBJ2-5
clone size: -
CDR3 protein: CSYPNAQETQYF
CDR3 DNA: TGCAGTTATCCTAACGCTCAAGAGACCCAGTACTTC

V gene: TRBV28
D gene: -
J gene: TRBJ2-7
clone size: few
CDR3 protein: CASSLHWGDDEQYF
CDR3 DNA: TGTGCCAGCAGTCTCCATTGGGGGGACGACGAGCAGTACTTC

V gene: TRBV12-3/TRBV12-4
D gene: TRBD2
J gene: TRBJ2-7
clone size: -
CDR3 protein: CASSAASGPYEQYF
CDR3 DNA: TGTGCCAGCAGCGCTGCTAGCGGTCCCTACGAGCAGTACTTC

V gene: TRBV6-5
D gene: TRBD2
J gene: TRBJ2-2
clone size: -
CDR3 protein: CASSYSGTSVYTGELFF
CDR3 DNA: TGTGCCAGCAGTTATAGCGGGACTAGCGTGTACACCGGGGAGCTGTTTTTT

V gene: TRBV19
D gene: -
J gene: TRBJ2-1
clone size: -
CDR3 protein: CASSPRSHNEQFF
CDR3 DNA: TGTGCCAGTAGTCCACGATCCCACAATGAGCAGTTCTTC

V gene: TRBV28
D gene: -
J gene: TRBJ2-2
clone size: few
CDR3 protein: CASSGGVTGELFF
CDR3 DNA: TGTGCCAGCAGTGGGGGCGTCACCGGGGAGCTGTTTTTT

V gene: TRBV7-9
D gene: -
J gene: TRBJ2-2
clone size: -
CDR3 protein: CASMRYEGDGELFF
CDR3 DNA: TGTGCCAGCATGCGATACGAGGGGGACGGGGAGCTGTTTTTT

V gene: TRBV27
D gene: TRBD2
J gene: TRBJ2-3
clone size: -
CDR3 protein: CASRPSSGLSTDTQYF
CDR3 DNA: TGTGCCAGCAGACCGTCTAGCGGGCTAAGCACAGATACGCAGTATTTT

V gene: TRBV15
D gene: -
J gene: TRBJ2-1
clone size: few
CDR3 protein: CATSRDTGYNEQFF
CDR3 DNA: TGTGCCACCAGCAGAGATACAGGTTACAATGAGCAGTTCTTC

V gene: TRBV13
D gene: TRBD2
J gene: TRBJ2-1
clone size: -
CDR3 protein: CASSLGTSGSIPYNEQFF
CDR3 DNA: TGTGCCAGCAGCCTTGGGACTAGCGGGAGTATCCCCTACAATGAGCAGTTCTTC

V gene: TRBV12-3/TRBV12-4
D gene: TRBD2
J gene: TRBJ2-2
clone size: -
CDR3 protein: CASKGLATFANTGELFF
CDR3 DNA: TGTGCCAGCAAAGGACTAGCGACCTTCGCGAACACCGGGGAGCTGTTTTTT

V gene: TRBV20-1
D gene: TRBD2
J gene: TRBJ2-2
clone size: few
CDR3 protein: CSAKGLAGMNTGELFF
CDR3 DNA: TGCAGTGCTAAGGGACTAGCGGGAATGAACACCGGGGAGCTGTTTTTT

V gene: TRBV27
D gene: -
J gene: TRBJ2-7
clone size: few
CDR3 protein: CASSRRLSGEQYF
CDR3 DNA: TGTGCCAGCAGTCGAAGATTGTCCGGCGAGCAGTACTTC

V gene: TRBV5-1
D gene: -
J gene: TRBJ1-2
clone size: few
CDR3 protein: CASSLISQGHDLNGYTF
CDR3 DNA: TGCGCCAGCAGCTTGATAAGCCAGGGGCACGACTTAAATGGCTACACCTTC

V gene: TRBV3-1
D gene: TRBD2
J gene: TRBJ2-7
clone size: -
CDR3 protein: CASSQRSSGDRALRIEQYF
CDR3 DNA: TGTGCCAGCAGCCAAAGGTCTAGCGGGGATCGGGCACTACGTATCGAGCAGTACTTC

V gene: TRBV6-1
D gene: -
J gene: TRBJ1-5
clone size: -
CDR3 protein: CASRQTAFNQPQHF
CDR3 DNA: TGTGCCAGCAGGCAAACAGCTTTCAATCAGCCCCAGCATTTT

V gene: TRBV7-9
D gene: TRBD2
J gene: TRBJ2-3
clone size: -
CDR3 protein: CASSSRTSGNPDTQYF
CDR3 DNA: TGTGCCAGCAGCTCCAGGACTAGCGGGAATCCAGATACGCAGTATTTT

V gene: TRBV5-4
D gene: -
J gene: TRBJ2-7
clone size: few
CDR3 protein: CASTPGPRLSYEQYF
CDR3 DNA: TGTGCCAGCACGCCGGGACCTCGACTTTCCTACGAGCAGTACTTC

V gene: TRBV10-2
D gene: -
J gene: TRBJ1-2
clone size: -
CDR3 protein: CASIQSGAFTYGYTF
CDR3 DNA: TGCGCCAGCATCCAGTCCGGGGCCTTTACATATGGCTACACCTTC

V gene: TRBV3-1
D gene: TRBD2
J gene: TRBJ2-7
clone size: -
CDR3 protein: CASCSLGTSGGLSSYEQYF
CDR3 DNA: TGTGCCAGCTGCAGCCTAGGAACTAGCGGGGGTCTTAGCTCCTACGAGCAGTACTTC

V gene: TRBV5-1
D gene: TRBD1
J gene: TRBJ2-7
clone size: many
CDR3 protein: CASSRGQGTYEQYF
CDR3 DNA: TGCGCCAGCAGCAGAGGACAGGGTACCTACGAGCAGTACTTC

V gene: TRBV19
D gene: -
J gene: TRBJ1-2
clone size: few
CDR3 protein: CASSMADGYTF
CDR3 DNA: TGTGCCAGTAGTATGGCGGATGGCTACACCTTC

V gene: TRBV12-3/TRBV12-4
D gene: -
J gene: TRBJ2-4
clone size: few
CDR3 protein: CASSHRTPAKNIQYF
CDR3 DNA: TGTGCCAGCAGTCACAGGACGCCAGCCAAAAACATTCAGTACTTC

V gene: TRBV15
D gene: -
J gene: TRBJ1-4
clone size: many
CDR3 protein: CATSSLSRGEKLFF
CDR3 DNA: TGTGCCACCAGCAGTTTATCCAGGGGTGAAAAACTGTTTTTT

V gene: TRBV13
D gene: -
J gene: TRBJ2-7
clone size: -
CDR3 protein: CASSLEGRAYEQYF
CDR3 DNA: TGTGCCAGCAGCTTAGAGGGCAGGGCCTACGAGCAGTACTTC

V gene: TRBV7-7
D gene: -
J gene: TRBJ2-5
clone size: few
CDR3 protein: CASSWGSGDQETQYF
CDR3 DNA: TGTGCCAGCAGCTGGGGGTCCGGGGACCAAGAGACCCAGTACTTC

V gene: TRBV7-9
D gene: TRBD2
J gene: TRBJ2-4
clone size: -
CDR3 protein: CASSFRTSGRAGDIQYF
CDR3 DNA: TGTGCCAGCAGCTTCCGGACTAGCGGGAGGGCCGGGGACATTCAGTACTTC

V gene: TRBV12-3/TRBV12-4
D gene: -
J gene: TRBJ2-2
clone size: few
CDR3 protein: CASSQTQNTGELFF
CDR3 DNA: TGTGCCAGCAGTCAAACTCAGAACACCGGGGAGCTGTTTTTT

V gene: TRBV5-5
D gene: -
J gene: TRBJ2-2
clone size: -
CDR3 protein: CASSLGWVHGSNTGELFF
CDR3 DNA: TGTGCCAGCAGCTTGGGATGGGTACACGGGTCGAACACCGGGGAGCTGTTTTTT

V gene: TRBV7-3
D gene: TRBD2
J gene: TRBJ2-1
clone size: few
CDR3 protein: CASSPTLAVHDNEQFF
CDR3 DNA: TGTGCCAGCAGCCCCACTCTAGCGGTTCATGACAATGAGCAGTTCTTC

V gene: TRBV4-1
D gene: TRBD1
J gene: TRBJ2-2
clone size: -
CDR3 protein: CASSQARGQGATGELFF
CDR3 DNA: TGCGCCAGCAGCCAAGCGAGGGGGCAGGGGGCTACCGGGGAGCTGTTTTTT

V gene: TRBV5-1
D gene: -
J gene: TRBJ2-5
clone size: few
CDR3 protein: CASSFLAAQETQYF
CDR3 DNA: TGCGCCAGCAGCTTCTTAGCGGCACAAGAGACCCAGTACTTC

V gene: TRBV6-5
D gene: -
J gene: TRBJ2-7
clone size: -
CDR3 protein: CASSYTVPFYEQYF
CDR3 DNA: TGTGCCAGCAGTTACACTGTGCCTTTCTACGAGCAGTACTTC

V gene: TRBV7-8
D gene: -
J gene: TRBJ2-2
clone size: -
CDR3 protein: CASSLVQGIAGELFF
CDR3 DNA: TGTGCCAGCAGCTTAGTGCAGGGGATTGCCGGGGAGCTGTTTTTT